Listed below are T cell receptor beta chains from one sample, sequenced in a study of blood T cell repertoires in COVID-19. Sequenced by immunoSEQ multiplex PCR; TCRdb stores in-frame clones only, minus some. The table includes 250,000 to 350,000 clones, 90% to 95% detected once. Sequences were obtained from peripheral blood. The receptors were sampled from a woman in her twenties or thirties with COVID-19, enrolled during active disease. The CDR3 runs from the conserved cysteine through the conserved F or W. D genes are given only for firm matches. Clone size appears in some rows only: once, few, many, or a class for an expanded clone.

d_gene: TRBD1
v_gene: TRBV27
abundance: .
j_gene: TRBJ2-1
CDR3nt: TGTGCCAGCAGCCGGCTTGGGACAGGGGCCTACAATGAGCAGTTCTTC
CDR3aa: CASSRLGTGAYNEQFF

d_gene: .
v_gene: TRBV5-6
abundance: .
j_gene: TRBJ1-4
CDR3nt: TGTGCCAGCAGCTTAGCCAGGTATAATGAAAAACTGTTTTTT
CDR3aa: CASSLARYNEKLFF

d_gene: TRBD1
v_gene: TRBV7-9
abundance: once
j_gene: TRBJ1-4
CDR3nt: TGTGCCAGCAGCTTCCTATTGGACAGGGGAAACGAAAAACTGTTTTTT
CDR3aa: CASSFLLDRGNEKLFF

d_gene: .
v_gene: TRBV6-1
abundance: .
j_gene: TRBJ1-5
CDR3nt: TGTGCCAGCAGTGAAGAGAACGAGGTTGGTCAGCCCCAGCATTTT
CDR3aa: CASSEENEVGQPQHF

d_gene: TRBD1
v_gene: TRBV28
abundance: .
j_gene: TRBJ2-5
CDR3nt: TGTGCCAGCAGTTGGGACAGGGGGCGGGAGACCCAGTACTTC
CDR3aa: CASSWDRGRETQYF

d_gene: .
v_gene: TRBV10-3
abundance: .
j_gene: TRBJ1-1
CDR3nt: TGTGCCACCACAGGGATGAACACTGAAGCTTTCTTT
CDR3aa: CATTGMNTEAFF

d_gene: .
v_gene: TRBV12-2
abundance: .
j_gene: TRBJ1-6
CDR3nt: TGTGCAAGTCGCTTTAGGGGAGAGAGGGGGCCCCCTAATTCACCCCTCCACTTT
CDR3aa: CASRFRGERGPPNSPLHF

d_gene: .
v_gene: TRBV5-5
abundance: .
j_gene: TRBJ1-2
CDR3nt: TGTGCCAGCAGGACACCAGGGTCAGACAATGGCTACACCTTC
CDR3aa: CASRTPGSDNGYTF

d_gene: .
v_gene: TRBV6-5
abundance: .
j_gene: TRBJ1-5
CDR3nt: TGTGCCGCCGCTCAGAATAGCAATCAGCCCCAGCATTTT
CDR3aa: CAAAQNSNQPQHF

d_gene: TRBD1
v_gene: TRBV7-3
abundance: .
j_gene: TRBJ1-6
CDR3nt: TGTGCCAGCAGCCAGCAGGGGGCTCACTCACCCCTCCACTTT
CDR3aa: CASSQQGAHSPLHF

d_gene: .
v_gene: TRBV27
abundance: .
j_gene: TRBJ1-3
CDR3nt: TGTGCCAGCAGTTTATCTGGGGGCGGAAACACCATATATTTT
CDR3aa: CASSLSGGGNTIYF

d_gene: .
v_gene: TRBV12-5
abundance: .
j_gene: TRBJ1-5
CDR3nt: TGTGCTAGTGGTTTGGCGGGGAATAGCAATCAGCCCCAGCATTTT
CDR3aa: CASGLAGNSNQPQHF

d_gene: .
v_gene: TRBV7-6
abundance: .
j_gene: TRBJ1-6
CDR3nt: TGTGCCAGCAGCTTAACTTCCAGGCCACGCGAACAGAATTCACCCCTCCACTTT
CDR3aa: CASSLTSRPREQNSPLHF

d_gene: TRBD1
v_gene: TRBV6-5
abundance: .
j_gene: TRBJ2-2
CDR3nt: TGTGCCAGCAGGCACTCAACAGGGGTGGACGGGGAGCTGTTTTTT
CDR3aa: CASRHSTGVDGELFF

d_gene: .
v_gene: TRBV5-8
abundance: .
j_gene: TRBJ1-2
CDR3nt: TGTGCCAGCAGCTTTGGGGTGGTGGACATCTTTGGCTACACCTTC
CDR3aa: CASSFGVVDIFGYTF

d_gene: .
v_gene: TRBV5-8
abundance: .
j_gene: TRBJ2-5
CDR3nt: TGTGCCAGCAGCCCTCAGGGGAACCCCCAAGAGACCCAGTACTTC
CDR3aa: CASSPQGNPQETQYF

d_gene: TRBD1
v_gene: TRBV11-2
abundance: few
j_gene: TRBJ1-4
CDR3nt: TGTGCCAGCAGCTTAGATGACAGGGGCAATGAAAAACTGTTTTTT
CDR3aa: CASSLDDRGNEKLFF

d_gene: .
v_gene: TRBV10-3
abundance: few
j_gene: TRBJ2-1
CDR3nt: TGTGCCATCAGTGGTGACTACTACAATGAGCAGTTCTTC
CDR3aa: CAISGDYYNEQFF

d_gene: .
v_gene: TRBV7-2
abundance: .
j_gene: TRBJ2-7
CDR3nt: TGTGCCAGCAGCCCCTGGGACTCAGCCTACGAGCAGTACTTC
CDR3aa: CASSPWDSAYEQYF

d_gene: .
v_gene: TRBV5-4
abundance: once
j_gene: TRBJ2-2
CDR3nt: TGTGCCAGCAGCTTACAGGACGCTGCTGCTGGGGAGCTGTTTTTT
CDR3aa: CASSLQDAAAGELFF

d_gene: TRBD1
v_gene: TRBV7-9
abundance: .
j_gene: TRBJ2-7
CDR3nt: TGTGCCAGCAGCTTAGACCTGACAGGGTCCTACGAGCAGTACTTC
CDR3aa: CASSLDLTGSYEQYF

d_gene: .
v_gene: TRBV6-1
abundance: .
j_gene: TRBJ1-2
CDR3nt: TGTGCCAGCAGTGAAGCACCGGGGATCTATGGCTACACCTTC
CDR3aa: CASSEAPGIYGYTF

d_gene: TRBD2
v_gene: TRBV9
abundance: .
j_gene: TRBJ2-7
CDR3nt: TGTGCCAGCAGCGAAGCGGGAGGGCCTTACGAGCAGTACTTC
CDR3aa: CASSEAGGPYEQYF

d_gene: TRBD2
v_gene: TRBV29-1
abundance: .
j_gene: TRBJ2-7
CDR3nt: TGCAGCGTTGGTTGGCGGGAGACTTCCTACGAGCAGTACTTC
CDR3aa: CSVGWRETSYEQYF

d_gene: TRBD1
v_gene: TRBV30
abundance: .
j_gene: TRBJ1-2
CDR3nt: TGTGCCTGGGGACAGGGGCTAAACTATGGCTACACCTTC
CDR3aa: CAWGQGLNYGYTF

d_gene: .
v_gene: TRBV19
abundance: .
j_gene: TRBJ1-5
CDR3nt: TGTGCCAGTAGTATAAATCGGGCGGGACCGGGGGAAGGGCAGCCCCAGCATTTT
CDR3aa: CASSINRAGPGEGQPQHF

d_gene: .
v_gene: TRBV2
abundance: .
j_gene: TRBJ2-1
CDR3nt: TGTGCCAGCAGTGATAGCGGAACCTACAATGAGCAGTTCTTC
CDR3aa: CASSDSGTYNEQFF

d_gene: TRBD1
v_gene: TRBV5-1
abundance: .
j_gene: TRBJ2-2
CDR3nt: TGCGCCAGCAGCCCCCGGGACAGGGGGCGCGGGGAGCTGTTTTTT
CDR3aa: CASSPRDRGRGELFF

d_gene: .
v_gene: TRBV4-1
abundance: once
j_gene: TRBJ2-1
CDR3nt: TGCGCCAGCAGCCATAAAGACAGTCCCCTTTGGCAGTTCTTC
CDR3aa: CASSHKDSPLWQFF

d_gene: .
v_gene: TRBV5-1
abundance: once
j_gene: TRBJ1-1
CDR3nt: TGCGCCAGCAGATTCCAGGGTTCTTATGTGGCTTTCTTT
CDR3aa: CASRFQGSYVAFF

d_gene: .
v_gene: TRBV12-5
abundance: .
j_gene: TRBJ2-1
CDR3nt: TGTGCTAGTGGTTTGGCAACTACTAGCTCCTACAATGAGCAGTTCTTC
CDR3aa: CASGLATTSSYNEQFF

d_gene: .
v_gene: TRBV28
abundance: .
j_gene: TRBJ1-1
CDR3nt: TGTGCCAGCATCCCCGGGGGGCGAGGAGGGGACACTGAAGCTTTCTTT
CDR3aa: CASIPGGRGGDTEAFF

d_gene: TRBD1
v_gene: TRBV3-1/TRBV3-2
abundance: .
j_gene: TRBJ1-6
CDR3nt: TGTGCCAGCAGCCAAGAAGGGTCAGGGGGCTTTAATTCACCCCTCCACTTT
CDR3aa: CASSQEGSGGFNSPLHF

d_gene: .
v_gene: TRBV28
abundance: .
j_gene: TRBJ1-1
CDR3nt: TGTGCCAGCAGTTTGAACAGGGACGCTTTCTTT
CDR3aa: CASSLNRDAFF

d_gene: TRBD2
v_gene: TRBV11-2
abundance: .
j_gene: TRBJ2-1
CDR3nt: TGTGCCAGCAGCCCCCGGACTAGGAAGAATGAGCAGTTCTTC
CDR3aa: CASSPRTRKNEQFF

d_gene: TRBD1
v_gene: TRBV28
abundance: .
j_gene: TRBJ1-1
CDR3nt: TGTGCCAGCAGTTTTAGGGACAGGGGGTTTAGGAACACTGAAGCTTTCTTT
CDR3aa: CASSFRDRGFRNTEAFF

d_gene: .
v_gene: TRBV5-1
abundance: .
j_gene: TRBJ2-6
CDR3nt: TGCGCCAGCAGCTCAACTAGCTTAGGGGCCAACGTCCTGACTTTC
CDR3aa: CASSSTSLGANVLTF

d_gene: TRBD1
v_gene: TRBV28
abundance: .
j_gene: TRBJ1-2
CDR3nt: TGTGCCAGCAGGACTGGCTGGGACAGGACGCCCTATGGCTACACCTTC
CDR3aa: CASRTGWDRTPYGYTF

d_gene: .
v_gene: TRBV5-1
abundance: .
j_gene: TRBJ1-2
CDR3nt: TGCGCCAGCAGCTTTCGGGATTATAACTATGGCTACACCTTC
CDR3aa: CASSFRDYNYGYTF

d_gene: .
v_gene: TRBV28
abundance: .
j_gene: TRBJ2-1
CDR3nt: TGTGCCAGCAGTTTTACGCCGGGACTCAGCTCCTACAATGAGCAGTTCTTC
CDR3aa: CASSFTPGLSSYNEQFF

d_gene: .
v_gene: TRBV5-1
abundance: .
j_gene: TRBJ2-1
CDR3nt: TGCGCCAGCAGCTTGGACAGGGAAGGGAATGAGCAGTTCTTC
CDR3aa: CASSLDREGNEQFF

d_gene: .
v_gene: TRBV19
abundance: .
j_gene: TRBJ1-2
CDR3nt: TGTGCCAGTAGTACAGGAAATGGCTACACCTTC
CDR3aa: CASSTGNGYTF

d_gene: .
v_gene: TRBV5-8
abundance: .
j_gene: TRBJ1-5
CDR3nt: TGTGCCAGCAGCGTTTCTTATAGCAATCAGCCCCAGCATTTT
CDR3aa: CASSVSYSNQPQHF

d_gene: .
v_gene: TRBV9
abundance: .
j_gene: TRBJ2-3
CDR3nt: TGTGCCAGCAGCGTAGCCACCCAGGGGTCTAGCACAGATACGCAGTATTTT
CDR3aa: CASSVATQGSSTDTQYF